This TCR beta chain was sequenced during a study of T cell repertoires in cytomegalovirus infection. Looking at the study overall: Public TCR beta signatures provided an indication of both CMV infection and a matching HLA type.

Turning to this clonotype: Its antigen is unidentified.

Trimming took 6 bases from V and 5 from J, leaving 14 bases between them. Germline lookup yields CDR1 SNHLY and CDR2 FYNNEI. The length of the CDR3 is 14 residues. Study-wide results and caveats: There were HLA-C-restricted CMV-specific TCR beta clonotypes dominating the ex vivo response. The cumulative frequency of public TCR beta families identified carriers of CMV plus the relevant HLA.

From the reads, TCRdb called clonotypes with MiXCR, one entry per CDR3 protein. The sample contains around 430,000 distinct CDR3 sequences, about 44% of which appear only once. The chain carries TRBV2 and TRBJ1-5; possibly TRBD1 for D (6 bases). This material consisted of cultured PBMCs, taken from culture after CMV antigen stimulation. The sequence was collected from a human donor in good health (CMV status not recorded). Some clones in this sample may be carry-over from other donors' samples. The CDR3 loop reads CASRLPGADQPQHF. CDR3 coding DNA: TGTGCCAGCAGATTGCCGGGGGCGGATCAGCCCCAGCATTTT. The whole variable domain, remainder taken from reference TRBV2 and TRBJ1-5, is EPEVTQTPSHQVTQMGQEVILRCVPISNHLYFYWYRQILGQKVEFLVSFYNNEISEKSEIFDDQFSVERPDGSNFTLKIRSTKLEDSAMYFCASRLPGADQPQHFGDGTRLSIL.